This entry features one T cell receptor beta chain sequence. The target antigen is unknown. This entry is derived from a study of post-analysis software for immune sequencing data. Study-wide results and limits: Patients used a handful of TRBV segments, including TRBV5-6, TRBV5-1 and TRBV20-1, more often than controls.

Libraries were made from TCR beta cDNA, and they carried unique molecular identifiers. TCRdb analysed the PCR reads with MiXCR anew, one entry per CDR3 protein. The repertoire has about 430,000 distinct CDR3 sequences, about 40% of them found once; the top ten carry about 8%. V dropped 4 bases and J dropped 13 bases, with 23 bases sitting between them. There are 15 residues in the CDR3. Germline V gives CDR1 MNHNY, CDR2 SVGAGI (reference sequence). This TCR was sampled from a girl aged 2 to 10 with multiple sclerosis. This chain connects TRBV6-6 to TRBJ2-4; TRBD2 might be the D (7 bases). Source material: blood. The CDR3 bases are TGTGCCAGCAGTTTCCTCCGAGGGGGGGAGGGTGAGCAGTACTTC. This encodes CASSFLRGGEGEQYF.